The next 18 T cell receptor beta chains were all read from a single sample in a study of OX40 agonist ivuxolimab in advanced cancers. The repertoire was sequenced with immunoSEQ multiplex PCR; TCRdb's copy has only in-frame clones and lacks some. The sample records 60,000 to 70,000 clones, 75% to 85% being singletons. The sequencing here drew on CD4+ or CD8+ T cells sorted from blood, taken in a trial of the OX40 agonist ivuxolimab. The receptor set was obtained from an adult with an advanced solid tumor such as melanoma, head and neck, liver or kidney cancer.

Here the CDR3 DNA reads TGTGCCAGCAGCTTAGATGAGGGGGAGGGCTACACCTTC. Amino acid sequence: CASSLDEGEGYTF. V and J are TRBV7-9 and TRBJ1-2, with D possibly matching TRBD1 (6 bases). Trimming took off 1 base at V and 8 bases at J, with 11 bases between the two ends. The germline gives CDR1 SEHNR, CDR2 FQNEAQ (reference sequence). This CDR3 is built from 13 residues.

For the CDR3, the DNA is TGCGCCAGCAGCTTGTTAGGCGGAACCAAAAACATTCAGTACTTC. Translation: CASSLLGGTKNIQYF. This sequence joins TRBV5-1 and TRBJ2-4, with unresolved D. The CDR3 is 15 residues long. Trimming shortened V by 1 base and J by 2 bases, and 10 bases separated the two germline ends. Germline-derived CDR1 and CDR2 are SGHRS and YFSETQ.

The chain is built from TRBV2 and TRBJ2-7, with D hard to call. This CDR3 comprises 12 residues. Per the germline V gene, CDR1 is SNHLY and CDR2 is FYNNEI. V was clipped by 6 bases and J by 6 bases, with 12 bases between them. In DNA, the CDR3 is TGTGCCAGCAGCGTGGGCTGGCGCGAGCAGTACTTC. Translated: CASSVGWREQYF.

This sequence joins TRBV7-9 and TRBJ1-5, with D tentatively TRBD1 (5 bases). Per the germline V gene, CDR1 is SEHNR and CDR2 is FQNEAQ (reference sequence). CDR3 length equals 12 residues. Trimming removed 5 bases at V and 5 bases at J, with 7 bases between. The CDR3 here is CASSLQDQPQHF. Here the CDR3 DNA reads TGTGCCAGCAGCCTACAGGATCAGCCCCAGCATTTT.

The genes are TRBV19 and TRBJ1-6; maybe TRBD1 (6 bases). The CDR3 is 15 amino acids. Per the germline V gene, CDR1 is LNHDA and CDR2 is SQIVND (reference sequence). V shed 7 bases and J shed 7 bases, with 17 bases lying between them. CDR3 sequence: CASTTPTGRNSPLHF. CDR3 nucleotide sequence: TGTGCCAGTACCACACCCACAGGGAGGAATTCACCCCTCCACTTT.

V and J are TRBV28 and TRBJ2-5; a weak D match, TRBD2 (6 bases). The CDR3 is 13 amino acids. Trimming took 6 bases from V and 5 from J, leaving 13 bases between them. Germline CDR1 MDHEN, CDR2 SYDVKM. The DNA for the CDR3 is TGTGCCAGCAGGAGATCTAGCGTTGAGACCCAGTACTTC. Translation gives CASRRSSVETQYF.

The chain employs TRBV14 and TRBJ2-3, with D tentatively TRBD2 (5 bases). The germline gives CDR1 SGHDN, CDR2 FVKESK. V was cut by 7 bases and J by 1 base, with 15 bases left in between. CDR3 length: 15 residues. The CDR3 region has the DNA TGTGCCAGCACCCTCGGGCGGGTCGGCACAGATACGCAGTATTTT. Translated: CASTLGRVGTDTQYF.

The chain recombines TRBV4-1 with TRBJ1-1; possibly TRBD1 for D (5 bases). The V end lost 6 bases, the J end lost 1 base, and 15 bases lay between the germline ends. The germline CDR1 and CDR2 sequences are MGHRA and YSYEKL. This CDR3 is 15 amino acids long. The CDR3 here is CASSRGWGENTEAFF. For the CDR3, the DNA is TGCGCCAGCAGTCGAGGGTGGGGGGAGAACACTGAAGCTTTCTTT.

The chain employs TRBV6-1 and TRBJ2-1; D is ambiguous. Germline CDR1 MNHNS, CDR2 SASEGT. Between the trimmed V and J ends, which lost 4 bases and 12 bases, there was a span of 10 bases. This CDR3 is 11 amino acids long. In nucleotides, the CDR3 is TGTGCCAGCAGTGTACTCTCGGGGCAGTTCTTC. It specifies CASSVLSGQFF.

The CDR3 sequence: CASRYNRVGYPHEQFF. CDR3 nucleotides: TGTGCCAGCAGGTACAACAGGGTAGGTTATCCTCATGAGCAGTTCTTC. This chain connects TRBV6-8 to TRBJ2-1; the D gene is possibly TRBD1 (6 bases). The length of the CDR3 is 16 residues. Trimming removed 6 bases from V and 8 bases from J, with 23 bases in between. CDR1 and CDR2 from the germline V gene are MNHGY and SAAAGT.

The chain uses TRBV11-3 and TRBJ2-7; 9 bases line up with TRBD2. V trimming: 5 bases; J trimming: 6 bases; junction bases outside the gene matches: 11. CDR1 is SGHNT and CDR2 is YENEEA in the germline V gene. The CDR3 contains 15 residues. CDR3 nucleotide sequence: TGTGCCAGCAGCAAGGGCGGCGGGAGGGCCCGCGAGCAGTACTTC. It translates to CASSKGGGRAREQYF.

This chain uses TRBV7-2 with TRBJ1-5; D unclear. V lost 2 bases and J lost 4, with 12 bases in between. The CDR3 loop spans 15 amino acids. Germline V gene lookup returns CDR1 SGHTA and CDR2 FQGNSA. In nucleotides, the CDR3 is TGTGCCAGCAGCTTAAGACGGAACGCTAATCAGCCCCAGCATTTT. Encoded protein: CASSLRRNANQPQHF.

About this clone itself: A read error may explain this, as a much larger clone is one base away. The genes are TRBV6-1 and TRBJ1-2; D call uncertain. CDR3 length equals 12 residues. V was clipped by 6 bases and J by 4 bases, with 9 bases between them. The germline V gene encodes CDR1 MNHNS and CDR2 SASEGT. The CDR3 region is CASSQRTYGYTF. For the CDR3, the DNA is TGTGCCAGCAGCCAAAGGACCTATGGCTACACCTTC.

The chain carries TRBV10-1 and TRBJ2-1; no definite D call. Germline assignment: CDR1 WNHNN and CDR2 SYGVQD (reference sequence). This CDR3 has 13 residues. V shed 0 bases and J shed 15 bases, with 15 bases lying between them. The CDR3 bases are TGCGCCAGCAGTGAGTCAGACCGTGACCCGCCGTTCTTC. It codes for CASSESDRDPPFF.

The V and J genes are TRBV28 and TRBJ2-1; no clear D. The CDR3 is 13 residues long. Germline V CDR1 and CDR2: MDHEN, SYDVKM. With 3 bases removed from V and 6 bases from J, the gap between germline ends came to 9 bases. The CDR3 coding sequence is TGTGCCAGCAGTTTGGTAGCTCGCAATGAGCAGTTCTTC. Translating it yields CASSLVARNEQFF.

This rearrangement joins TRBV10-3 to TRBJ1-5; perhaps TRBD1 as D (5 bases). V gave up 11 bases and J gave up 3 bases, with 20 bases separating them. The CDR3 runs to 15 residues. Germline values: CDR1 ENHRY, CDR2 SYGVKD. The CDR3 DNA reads TGTGCCTCCGGGGGGGGGAAACAGAACAATCAGCCCCAGCATTTT. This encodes CASGGGKQNNQPQHF.

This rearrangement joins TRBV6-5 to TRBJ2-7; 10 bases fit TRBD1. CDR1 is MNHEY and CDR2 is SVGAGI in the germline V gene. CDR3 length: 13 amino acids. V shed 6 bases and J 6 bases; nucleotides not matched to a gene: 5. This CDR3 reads CASSLDRGPEQYF. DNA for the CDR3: TGTGCCAGCAGCCTCGACAGGGGGCCCGAGCAGTACTTC.

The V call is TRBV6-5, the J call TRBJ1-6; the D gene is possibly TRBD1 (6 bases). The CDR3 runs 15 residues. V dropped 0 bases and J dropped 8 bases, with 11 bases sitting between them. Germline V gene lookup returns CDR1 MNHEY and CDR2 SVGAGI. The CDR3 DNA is TGTGCCAGCAGTTACTCGTTCGCAGGGGATTCACCCCTCCACTTT. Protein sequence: CASSYSFAGDSPLHF.